This record covers a single TCR beta chain. The antigen is undetermined. HIV-negative, healthy adults without recent acute infections or vaccinations were the donors. The CDR3 is 13 residues long. V shed 5 bases, J shed 5 bases, and the junction held 3 bases outside the gene matches. The germline V gene encodes CDR1 MDHEN and CDR2 SYDVKM. This sample was included in a study of shared clonotypes between healthy human individuals. The study's findings and limits: In several donors, about 5% of naive CD4 clonotypes appeared in common.

Profiling relied on immunoSEQ multiplex PCR, and the TCRdb table lists in-frame clones only, not all of them. Of over a million clones listed, 98% to 99% are singletons. The rearrangement links TRBV28 to TRBJ1-2, with 9 bases lining up with TRBD1. This sequence originates from a man younger than 45 in good health. Sample: naive CD4+ T cells sorted from blood. Subset in this sample: CD45RA+ positively selected. The CDR3 nucleotides read TGTGCCAGCAGTCCGGGACAGGGTTATGGCTACACCTTC. Amino acids: CASSPGQGYGYTF.